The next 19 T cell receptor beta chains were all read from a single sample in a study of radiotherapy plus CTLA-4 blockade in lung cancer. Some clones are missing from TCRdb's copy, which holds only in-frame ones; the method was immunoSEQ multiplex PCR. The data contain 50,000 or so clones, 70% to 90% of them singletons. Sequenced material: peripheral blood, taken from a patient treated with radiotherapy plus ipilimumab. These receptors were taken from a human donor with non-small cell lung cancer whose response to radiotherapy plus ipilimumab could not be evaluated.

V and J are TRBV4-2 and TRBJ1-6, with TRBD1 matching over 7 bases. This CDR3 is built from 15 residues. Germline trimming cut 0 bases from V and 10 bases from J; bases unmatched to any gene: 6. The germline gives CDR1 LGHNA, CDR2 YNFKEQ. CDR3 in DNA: TGTGCCAGCAGCCAAGATTTCGGGACAGAATCACCCCTCCACTTT. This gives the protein CASSQDFGTESPLHF.

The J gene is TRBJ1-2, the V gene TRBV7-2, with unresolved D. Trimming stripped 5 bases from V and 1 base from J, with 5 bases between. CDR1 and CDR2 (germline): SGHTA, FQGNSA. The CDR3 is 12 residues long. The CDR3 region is CASSLRNYGYTF. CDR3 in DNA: TGTGCCAGCAGCCTCCGTAACTATGGCTACACCTTC.

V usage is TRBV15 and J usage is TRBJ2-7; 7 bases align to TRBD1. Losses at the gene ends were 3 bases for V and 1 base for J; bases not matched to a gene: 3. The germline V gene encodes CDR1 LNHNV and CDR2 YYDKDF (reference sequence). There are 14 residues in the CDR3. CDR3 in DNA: TGTGCCACCAGCAGGGACAGGCGGTCCTACGAGCAGTACTTC. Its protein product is CATSRDRRSYEQYF.

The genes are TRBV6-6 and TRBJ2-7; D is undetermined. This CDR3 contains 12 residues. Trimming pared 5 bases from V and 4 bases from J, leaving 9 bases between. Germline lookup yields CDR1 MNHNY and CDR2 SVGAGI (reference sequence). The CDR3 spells CASSTVLYEQYF. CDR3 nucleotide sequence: TGTGCCAGCAGTACAGTCCTGTACGAGCAGTACTTC.

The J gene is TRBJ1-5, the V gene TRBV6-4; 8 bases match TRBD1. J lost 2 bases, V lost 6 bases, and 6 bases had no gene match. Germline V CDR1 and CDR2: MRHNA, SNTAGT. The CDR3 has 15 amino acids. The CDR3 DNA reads TGTGCCAGCAGACCTGACAGGGGAGGCAATCAGCCCCAGCATTTT. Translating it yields CASRPDRGGNQPQHF.

The CDR3 DNA reads as TGCGCCAGCAGCCAAGAGACTAGCGGTAGCTCCTACAATGAGCAGTTCTTC. Protein product: CASSQETSGSSYNEQFF. The chain combines TRBV4-3 with TRBJ2-1; 9 bases align to TRBD2. The trim removed 0 bases at V and 0 bases at J, leaving 3 bases unmatched. Looked up from germline, CDR1 is LGHNA and CDR2 is YSLEER. This CDR3 is built from 17 residues.

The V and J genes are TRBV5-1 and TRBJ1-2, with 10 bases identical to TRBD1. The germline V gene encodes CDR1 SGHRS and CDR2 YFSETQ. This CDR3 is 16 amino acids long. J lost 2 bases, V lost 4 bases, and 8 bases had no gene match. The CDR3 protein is CASSVRQGAENYGYTF. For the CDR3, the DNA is TGCGCCAGCAGCGTAAGACAGGGGGCAGAGAACTATGGCTACACCTTC.

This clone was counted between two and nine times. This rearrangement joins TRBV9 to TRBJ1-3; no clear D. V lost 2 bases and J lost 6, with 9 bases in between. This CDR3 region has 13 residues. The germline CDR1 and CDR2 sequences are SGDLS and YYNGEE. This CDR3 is CASSVQDQNTIYF. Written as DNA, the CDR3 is TGTGCCAGCAGCGTCCAGGATCAAAACACCATATATTTT.

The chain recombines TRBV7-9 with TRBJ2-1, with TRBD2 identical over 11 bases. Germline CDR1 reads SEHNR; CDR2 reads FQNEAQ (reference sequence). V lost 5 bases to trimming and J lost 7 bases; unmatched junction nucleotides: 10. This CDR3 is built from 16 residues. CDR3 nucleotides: TGTGCCAGCAGCCCAGCCACTAGCGGGAGTCTAAATGAGCAGTTCTTC. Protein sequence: CASSPATSGSLNEQFF.

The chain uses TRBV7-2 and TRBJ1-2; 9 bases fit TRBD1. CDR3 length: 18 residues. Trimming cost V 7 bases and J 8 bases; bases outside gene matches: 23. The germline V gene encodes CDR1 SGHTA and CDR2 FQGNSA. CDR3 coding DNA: TGTGCCAGCACACAATCCGGGACAGGGACAGGTGGAACTGTAGGCTACACCTTC. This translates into CASTQSGTGTGGTVGYTF.

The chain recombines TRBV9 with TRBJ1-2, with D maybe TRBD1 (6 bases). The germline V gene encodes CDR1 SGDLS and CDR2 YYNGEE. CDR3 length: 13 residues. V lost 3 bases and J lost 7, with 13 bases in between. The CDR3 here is CASSEGGWGGYTF. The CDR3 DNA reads TGTGCCAGCAGCGAGGGGGGGTGGGGTGGCTACACCTTC.

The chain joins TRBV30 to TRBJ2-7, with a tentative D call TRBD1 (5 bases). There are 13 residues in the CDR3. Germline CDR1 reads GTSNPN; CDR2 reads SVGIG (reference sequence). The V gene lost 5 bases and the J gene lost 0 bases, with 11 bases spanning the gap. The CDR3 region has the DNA TGTGCCTGGGGACGAGGACACTCCTACGAGCAGTACTTC. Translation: CAWGRGHSYEQYF. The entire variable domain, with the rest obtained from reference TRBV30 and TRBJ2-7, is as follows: SQTIHQWPATLVQPVGSPLSLECTVEGTSNPNLYWYRQAAGRGLQLLFYSVGIGQISSEVPQNLSASRPQDRQFILSSKKLLLSDSGFYLCAWGRGHSYEQYFGPGTRLTVT.

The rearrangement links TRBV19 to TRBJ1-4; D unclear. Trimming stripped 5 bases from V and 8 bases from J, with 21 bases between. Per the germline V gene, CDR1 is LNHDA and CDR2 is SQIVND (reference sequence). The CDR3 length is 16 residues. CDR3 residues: CASSFSLGQVKEKLFF. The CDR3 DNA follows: TGTGCCAGTAGTTTCTCCCTTGGGCAGGTTAAGGAAAAACTGTTTTTT.

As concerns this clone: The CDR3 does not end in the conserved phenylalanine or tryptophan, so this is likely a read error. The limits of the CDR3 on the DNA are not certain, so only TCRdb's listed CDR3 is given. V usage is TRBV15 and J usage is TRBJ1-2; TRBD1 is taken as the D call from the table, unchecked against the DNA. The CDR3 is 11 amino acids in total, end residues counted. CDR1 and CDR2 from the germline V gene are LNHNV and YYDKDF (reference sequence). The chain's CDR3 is CATSDRDRALI.

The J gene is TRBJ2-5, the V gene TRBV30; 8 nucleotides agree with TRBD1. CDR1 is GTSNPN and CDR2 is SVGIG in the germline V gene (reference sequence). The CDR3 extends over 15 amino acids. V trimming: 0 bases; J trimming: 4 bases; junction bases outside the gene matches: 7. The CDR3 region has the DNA TGTGCCTGGAGTGTAGGACAGGGCACGGGAGAGACCCAGTACTTC. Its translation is CAWSVGQGTGETQYF. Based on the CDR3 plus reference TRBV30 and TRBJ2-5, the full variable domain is SQTIHQWPATLVQPVGSPLSLECTVEGTSNPNLYWYRQAAGRGLQLLFYSVGIGQISSEVPQNLSASRPQDRQFILSSKKLLLSDSGFYLCAWSVGQGTGETQYFGPGTRLLVL.

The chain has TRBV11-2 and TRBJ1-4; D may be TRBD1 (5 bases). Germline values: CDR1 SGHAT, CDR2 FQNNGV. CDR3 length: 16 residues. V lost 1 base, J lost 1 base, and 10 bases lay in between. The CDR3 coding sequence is TGTGCCAGCAGCTTAGCGCAGGGCGGAACTAATGAAAAACTGTTTTTT. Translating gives CASSLAQGGTNEKLFF. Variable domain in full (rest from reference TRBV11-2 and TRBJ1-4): EAGVAQSPRYKIIEKRQSVAFWCNPISGHATLYWYQQILGQGPKLLIQFQNNGVVDDSQLPKDRFSAERLKGVDSTLKIQPAKLEDSAVYLCASSLAQGGTNEKLFFGSGTQLSVL.

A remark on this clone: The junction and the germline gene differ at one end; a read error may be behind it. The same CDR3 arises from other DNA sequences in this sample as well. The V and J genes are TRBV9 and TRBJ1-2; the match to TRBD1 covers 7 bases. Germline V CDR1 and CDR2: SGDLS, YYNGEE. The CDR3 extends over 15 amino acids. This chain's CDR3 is CASSVSRTGFYGYTF. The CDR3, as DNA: TGTGCCAGTAGCGTCTCTAGGACAGGATTCTATGGCTACACCTTC. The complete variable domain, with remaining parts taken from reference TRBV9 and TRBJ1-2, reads DSGVTQTPKHLITATGQRVTLRCSPRSGDLSVYWYQQSLDQGLQFLIQYYNGEERAKGNILERFSAQQFPDLHSELNLSSLELGDSALYFCASSVSRTGFYGYTFGSGTRLTVV.

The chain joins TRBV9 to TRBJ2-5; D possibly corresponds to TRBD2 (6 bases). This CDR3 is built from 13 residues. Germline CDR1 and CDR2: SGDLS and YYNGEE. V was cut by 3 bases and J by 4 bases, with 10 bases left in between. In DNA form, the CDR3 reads TGTGCCAGCAGCGGCGGGACTCTAGAGACCCAGTACTTC. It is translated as CASSGGTLETQYF.

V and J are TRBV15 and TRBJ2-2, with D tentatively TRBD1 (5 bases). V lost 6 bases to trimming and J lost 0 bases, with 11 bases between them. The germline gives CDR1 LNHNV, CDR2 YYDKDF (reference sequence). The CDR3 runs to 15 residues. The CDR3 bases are TGTGCCACCAGTGTTTCCAGGGCGAACACCGGGGAGCTGTTTTTT. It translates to CATSVSRANTGELFF.